The 30 T cell receptor beta chains listed next were all sequenced from one sample in a study of beta chain features in type 1 diabetes. The entirety of the isolated RNA underwent reverse transcription, so expressed TCRB transcripts were sequenced. Assay: immunoSEQ multiplex PCR; the TCRdb copy retains only in-frame clones and omits some. The sample yields about 270,000 clones, roughly 13% seen once. Findings of the study overall: In all four CD4+ subsets, TCRB CDR3 length was significantly, moderately reduced in type 1 diabetes.

For these TCRs, the target antigens are not known. The specimen was naive CD4+ T cells from blood. The receptors stem from a man aged 25-45 years with type 1 diabetes.

This chain connects TRBV9 to TRBJ2-5; 8 bases are shared with TRBD2. Germline V gene lookup returns CDR1 SGDLS and CDR2 YYNGEE. The CDR3 is 14 residues long. The V and J ends lost 4 bases and 1 base, in that order; junction bases with no gene match: 3. The CDR3 reads CASSPTSGQETQYF. As DNA, the CDR3 is TGTGCCAGCAGCCCAACTAGCGGCCAAGAGACCCAGTACTTC.

The chain carries TRBV7-3 and TRBJ1-1; the match to TRBD1 covers 7 bases. The V gene end was trimmed by 1 base and the J gene end by 3 bases; junction bases not matched to a gene: 2. The germline gives CDR1 SGHTA, CDR2 FQGTGA. CDR3 length: 14 amino acids. CDR3 sequence reads: CASSLKGADTEAFF. In DNA form, the CDR3 reads TGTGCCAGCAGCTTAAAGGGGGCAGACACTGAAGCTTTCTTT.

This rearrangement joins TRBV11-2 to TRBJ1-2, with D tentatively TRBD1 (6 bases). The CDR3 has 13 residues. The germline CDR1 and CDR2 sequences are SGHAT and FQNNGV. Between the trimmed V and J ends, which lost 2 bases and 4 bases, there was a span of 8 bases. The CDR3 coding sequence is TGTGCCAGCAGCTTAAGCAGGGGCTATGGCTACACCTTC. Translating gives CASSLSRGYGYTF.

The chain employs TRBV28 and TRBJ1-5; D may be TRBD1 (6 bases). V was trimmed by 3 bases and J by 2 bases, leaving 11 bases between them. Germline V lookup: CDR1 MDHEN, CDR2 SYDVKM. CDR3 length: 15 amino acids. Here the CDR3 DNA reads TGTGCCAGCAGTTTCTTGGCAGGGGGCAATCAGCCCCAGCATTTT. This gives the protein CASSFLAGGNQPQHF.

CDR3 DNA: TGTGCCAGCTCACCACAGCTGGGGAGCGGGGACCAAGAGACCCAGTACTTC. Translation: CASSPQLGSGDQETQYF. The gene calls are TRBV18 and TRBJ2-5; 7 nucleotides line up with TRBD2. There are 17 residues in the CDR3. After removal of 1 base from V and 0 bases from J, the junction contained 8 bases not matched to a gene. Germline V lookup: CDR1 KGHSH, CDR2 LQKENI.

In its sample, this clone was seen a few times. The J gene is TRBJ2-7, the V gene TRBV20-1; no definite D call. The CDR3 spans 11 residues. Trimming cost V 7 bases and J 3 bases, with 10 bases left between them. The germline V gene encodes CDR1 DFQATT and CDR2 SNEGSKA (reference sequence). CDR3 amino acids: CSGNLGYEQYF. The CDR3 DNA reads as TGCAGTGGTAACCTCGGCTACGAGCAGTACTTC.

This clone was detected only a few times. This sequence joins TRBV2 and TRBJ2-2, with TRBD1 matching 9 bases. V was pared by 4 bases and J by 1 base, with 4 bases of the junction left unmatched. Germline V gives CDR1 SNHLY, CDR2 FYNNEI. This CDR3 spans 16 amino acids. CDR3 protein: CASSAGQGRNTGELFF. CDR3 DNA sequence: TGTGCCAGCAGTGCGGGACAGGGAAGGAACACCGGGGAGCTGTTTTTT.

The chain links TRBV19 to TRBJ1-5; D gene uncertain. Germline lookup yields CDR1 LNHDA and CDR2 SQIVND (reference sequence). V was pared by 7 bases and J by 4 bases, with 20 bases between. This CDR3 comprises 16 residues. CDR3 DNA sequence: TGTGCCAGTACCCCCCCGCCGGGTGGAGCTAATCAGCCCCAGCATTTT. It codes for CASTPPPGGANQPQHF.

The chain employs TRBV9 and TRBJ2-7, with 7 nucleotides matching TRBD2. There are 14 residues in the CDR3. Per germline, CDR1 SGDLS and CDR2 YYNGEE. V lost 4 bases and J lost 4; bases outside the gene matches: 8. The CDR3 loop is CASSIGLGPYEQYF. For the CDR3, the DNA is TGTGCCAGCAGCATCGGACTAGGGCCTTACGAGCAGTACTTC.

The gene calls are TRBV7-9 and TRBJ2-3; 8 positions agree with TRBD2. The germline gives CDR1 SEHNR, CDR2 FQNEAQ (reference sequence). The CDR3 consists of 11 residues. This CDR3 reads CASGRTDTQYF. CDR3 sequence (DNA): TGTGCGAGCGGGAGAACAGATACGCAGTATTTT.

This clone showed up just a few times. CDR3 loop: CSASQGQSGNTIYF. The CDR3 DNA sequence: TGCAGCGCTTCTCAGGGGCAATCTGGAAACACCATATATTTT. This sequence joins TRBV29-1 and TRBJ1-3, with D maybe TRBD1 (6 bases). The CDR3 is 14 residues long. V was cut by 7 bases and J by 1 base, with 14 bases left in between. Germline-derived CDR1 and CDR2 are SQVTM and ANQGSEA.

The CDR3, as DNA: TGTGCCAGCAGTAGAGCGGGAAACACAGATACGCAGTATTTT. Translation gives CASSRAGNTDTQYF. This sequence joins TRBV2 and TRBJ2-3, with 7 bases matching TRBD2. The CDR3 totals 14 residues. V trimming: 5 bases; J trimming: 2 bases; junction bases outside the gene matches: 4. Germline CDR1 reads SNHLY; CDR2 reads FYNNEI.

The chain combines TRBV5-1 with TRBJ2-1, with 8 bases fitting TRBD1. After removal of 2 bases from V and 8 bases from J, the junction contained 3 bases not matched to a gene. Germline V gene data show CDR1 as SGHRS and CDR2 as YFSETQ. The CDR3 extends over 13 amino acids. In nucleotides, the CDR3 is TGCGCCAGCAGCTTTCAGGGGGCGGATGAGCAGTTCTTC. This codes for CASSFQGADEQFF.

The rearrangement joins TRBV7-2 to TRBJ2-1; a weak D match, TRBD2 (6 bases). CDR1 and CDR2 (germline): SGHTA, FQGNSA. The CDR3 has 15 residues. The V and J ends lost 4 bases and 0 bases respectively, with 10 bases between them. The CDR3, as DNA: TGTGCCAGCAGCTCGAGCGGGTTCTCCTACAATGAGCAGTTCTTC. It specifies CASSSSGFSYNEQFF.

V usage is TRBV7-2 and J usage is TRBJ1-1; 7 bases fit TRBD1. Trimming took 1 base from V and 1 from J; bases not matched to a gene: 3. The length of the CDR3 is 15 residues. Germline V lookup: CDR1 SGHTA, CDR2 FQGNSA. CDR3 bases: TGTGCCAGCAGCTTAGTGAAGGGGGCGAACACTGAAGCTTTCTTT. Its protein product is CASSLVKGANTEAFF. Full variable domain (missing parts from reference TRBV7-2 and TRBJ1-1): GAGVSQSPSNKVTEKGKDVELRCDPISGHTALYWYRQSLGQGLEFLIYFQGNSAPDKSGLPSDRFSAERTGGSVSTLTIQRTQQEDSAVYLCASSLVKGANTEAFFGQGTRLTVV.

The rearrangement joins TRBV19 to TRBJ1-4; 8 positions match TRBD1. The V gene's germline CDR1 is LNHDA and CDR2 SQIVND (reference sequence). This CDR3 has 13 amino acids. V was clipped by 8 bases and J by 7 bases; unmatched bases: 6. CDR3 protein: CASSDRGREKLFF. The CDR3 nucleotides are TGTGCCAGTTCTGACAGGGGACGTGAAAAACTGTTTTTT.

A word on this clone: Other DNA sequences of this sample code for an identical CDR3. The chain couples TRBV30 to TRBJ1-2; D perhaps matches TRBD1 (5 bases). The CDR3 length is 12 residues. In germline, CDR1 is GTSNPN, CDR2 SVGIG (reference sequence). Trimming removed 1 base from V and 4 bases from J, with 7 bases in between. Here the CDR3 reads CAWSGGGYGYTF. The CDR3 DNA is TGTGCCTGGAGTGGGGGGGGCTATGGCTACACCTTC.

This clone was observed a handful of times. This rearrangement joins TRBV2 to TRBJ1-1; D not resolved. The CDR3 loop spans 13 amino acids. The germline V gene has CDR1 SNHLY and CDR2 FYNNEI. V shed 6 bases and J shed 0 bases, with 8 bases lying between them. The CDR3 loop is CASSLEMNTEAFF. As DNA, the CDR3 is TGTGCCAGCAGCTTGGAGATGAACACTGAAGCTTTCTTT.

The V gene is TRBV9, the J gene TRBJ1-1; tentative D call: TRBD1 (5 bases). V was shortened by 4 bases and J by 6 bases, with 19 bases between the two germline ends. The CDR3 consists of 15 residues. The germline V gene has CDR1 SGDLS and CDR2 YYNGEE. CDR3 protein: CASSLRQTPEAEAFF. The CDR3 bases are TGTGCCAGCAGCTTACGACAGACACCTGAGGCTGAAGCTTTCTTT. Full variable domain (missing parts from reference TRBV9 and TRBJ1-1): DSGVTQTPKHLITATGQRVTLRCSPRSGDLSVYWYQQSLDQGLQFLIQYYNGEERAKGNILERFSAQQFPDLHSELNLSSLELGDSALYFCASSLRQTPEAEAFFGQGTRLTVV.

V usage is TRBV6-5 and J usage is TRBJ2-7; 7 bases agree with TRBD2. The CDR3 covers 15 residues. V was pared by 0 bases and J by 4 bases, with 6 bases of the junction left unmatched. Germline CDR1 and CDR2: MNHEY and SVGAGI. The CDR3 loop reads CASSYSGAGMYEQYF. For the CDR3, the DNA is TGTGCCAGCAGTTACTCCGGAGCGGGGATGTACGAGCAGTACTTC.

This clone has more than one count but fewer than ten. The chain uses TRBV9 and TRBJ2-5, with 7 bases identical to TRBD2. From germline, CDR1 is SGDLS and CDR2 YYNGEE. The CDR3 extends over 14 amino acids. V trimming: 0 bases; J trimming: 5 bases; junction bases outside the gene matches: 4. The CDR3 protein is CASSVDSGYETQYF. CDR3 nucleotide sequence: TGTGCCAGCAGCGTAGATAGCGGGTACGAGACCCAGTACTTC.

This clone has only a few counts. The gene calls are TRBV28 and TRBJ2-7; TRBD2 matches at 10 bases. The junction had 10 bases not matched to a gene; V was cut back by 7 bases and J by 4 bases. This CDR3 is built from 15 residues. Germline-derived CDR1 and CDR2 are MDHEN and SYDVKM. In DNA form, the CDR3 reads TGTGCCAGCACCGTGGTCGGTAGCGGGAGGTACGAGCAGTACTTC. It codes for CASTVVGSGRYEQYF.

This clone was observed a few times. This chain connects TRBV2 to TRBJ1-2, with D hard to call. The V gene lost 0 bases and the J gene lost 8 bases, with 16 bases spanning the gap. The CDR3 spans 15 residues. CDR1 and CDR2 (germline): SNHLY, FYNNEI. The CDR3 sequence: CASSEARQAGRGYTF. For the CDR3, the DNA is TGTGCCAGCAGTGAAGCGAGGCAGGCCGGGAGAGGCTACACCTTC.

This clone turned up a few times. This chain links TRBV9 with TRBJ2-2, with 9 nucleotides matching TRBD2. Trimming removed 0 bases from V and 7 bases from J; junction bases left unmatched: 7. The CDR3 has 16 residues. CDR1 is SGDLS and CDR2 is YYNGEE in the germline V gene. The CDR3 loop is CASSVEAGGRGGELFF. Here the CDR3 DNA reads TGTGCCAGCAGCGTAGAGGCGGGAGGGCGGGGCGGGGAGCTGTTTTTT.

V and J are TRBV27 and TRBJ2-3; no reliable D call. Trimming shortened V by 5 bases and J by 0 bases, and 3 bases separated the two germline ends. CDR3 length: 12 residues. Germline V gene sequence: CDR1 MNHEY, CDR2 SMNVEV (reference sequence). The CDR3 DNA is TGTGCCAGCAGTCCTAGCACAGATACGCAGTATTTT. Its translation: CASSPSTDTQYF.

This clone was seen a handful of times. V and J are TRBV28 and TRBJ2-3, with TRBD1 matching 9 bases. Germline CDR1 is MDHEN and CDR2 is SYDVKM. With 6 bases clipped from V and 4 bases from J, the junction kept 14 bases outside the gene matches. This CDR3 spans 17 amino acids. The CDR3 loop reads CASRVGGGQGFADTQYF. In DNA form, the CDR3 reads TGTGCCAGCAGAGTGGGCGGGGGACAGGGATTCGCAGATACGCAGTATTTT. Full variable domain (outside the CDR3, taken from reference TRBV28 and TRBJ2-3): DVKVTQSSRYLVKRTGEKVFLECVQDMDHENMFWYRQDPGLGLRLIYFSYDVKMKEKGDIPEGYSVSREKKERFSLILESASTNQTSMYLCASRVGGGQGFADTQYFGPGTRLTVL.

A remark on this clone: The same CDR3 also results from other DNA sequences found in this sample. The rearrangement joins TRBV18 to TRBJ2-5; a possible D gene is TRBD1 (6 bases). Per germline, CDR1 KGHSH and CDR2 LQKENI. Deletions cut 3 bases from V and 2 bases from J, with 10 bases between. CDR3 length: 14 residues. CDR3 coding DNA: TGTGCCAGCTCACCCCCCGGACAGCAAGAGACCCAGTACTTC. Amino acids: CASSPPGQQETQYF.

The gene calls are TRBV5-1 and TRBJ2-7; 8 bases agree with TRBD2. Germline values: CDR1 SGHRS, CDR2 YFSETQ. Unmatched junction bases numbered 9, after V lost 4 bases and J lost 6 bases. The CDR3 spans 14 residues. CDR3 sequence (DNA): TGCGCCAGCAGCCCTCGGGAGGGAGGGAGCGAGCAGTACTTC. This translates into CASSPREGGSEQYF. The variable domain in full, completed from reference TRBV5-1 and TRBJ2-7, reads KAGVTQTPRYLIKTRGQQVTLSCSPISGHRSVSWYQQTPGQGLQFLFEYFSETQRNKGNFPGRFSGRQFSNSRSEMNVSTLELGDSALYLCASSPREGGSEQYFGPGTRLTVT.

The chain recombines TRBV5-1 with TRBJ2-7, with a weak D call TRBD1 (6 bases). The CDR3 has 16 residues. V shed 4 bases and J shed 0 bases, with 17 bases lying between them. Germline CDR1 reads SGHRS; CDR2 reads YFSETQ. As DNA, the CDR3 is TGCGCCAGCAGCCCCCTGTCCGGACAGCTCTCCTACGAGCAGTACTTC. Residues: CASSPLSGQLSYEQYF.

This clone was seen more than once but under ten times. This chain connects TRBV19 to TRBJ2-1, with D perhaps TRBD2 (5 bases). The germline gives CDR1 LNHDA, CDR2 SQIVND (reference sequence). This CDR3 comprises 15 residues. The ends were cut back, 0 bases at V and 0 bases at J, with 6 bases in the middle. CDR3 sequence reads: CASSIEGSSYNEQFF. DNA for the CDR3: TGTGCCAGTAGTATAGAGGGGAGCTCCTACAATGAGCAGTTCTTC.